This T cell receptor (beta chain) emerged from a study of monozygotic twins with inflammatory bowel disease. TCRalpha along with TCRbeta cDNA was subjected to two nested PCRs lasting about 15 and 9 cycles. TCRdb reprocessed the 5' RACE reads and stores each CDR3 protein as one record, lacking DNA. Its table lists 150,000 to 200,000 distinct CDR3 sequences. Germline V gene data show CDR1 as MNHEY and CDR2 as SMNVEV (reference sequence). The CDR3 runs to 18 residues. This chain links TRBV27 with TRBJ2-1; TCRdb names TRBD2, which stays unverified in the absence of DNA. This sequence originates from a human donor with ulcerative colitis or Crohn's disease, or a healthy co-twin of an affected twin (not recorded which). The sample taken for sequencing was blood. This chain's CDR3 is CASSPLLAGGPRYNEQFF.